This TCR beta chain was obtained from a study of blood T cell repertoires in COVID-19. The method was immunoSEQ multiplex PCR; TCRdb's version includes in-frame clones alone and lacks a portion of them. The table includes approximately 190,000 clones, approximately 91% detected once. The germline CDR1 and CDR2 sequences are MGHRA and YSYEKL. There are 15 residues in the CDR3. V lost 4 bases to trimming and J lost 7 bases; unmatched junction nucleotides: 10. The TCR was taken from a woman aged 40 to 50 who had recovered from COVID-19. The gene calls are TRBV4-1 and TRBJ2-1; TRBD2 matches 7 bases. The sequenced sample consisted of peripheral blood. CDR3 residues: CASSRKDNGGNEQFF. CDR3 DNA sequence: TGCGCCAGCAGCCGAAAGGATAACGGGGGGAATGAGCAGTTCTTC.